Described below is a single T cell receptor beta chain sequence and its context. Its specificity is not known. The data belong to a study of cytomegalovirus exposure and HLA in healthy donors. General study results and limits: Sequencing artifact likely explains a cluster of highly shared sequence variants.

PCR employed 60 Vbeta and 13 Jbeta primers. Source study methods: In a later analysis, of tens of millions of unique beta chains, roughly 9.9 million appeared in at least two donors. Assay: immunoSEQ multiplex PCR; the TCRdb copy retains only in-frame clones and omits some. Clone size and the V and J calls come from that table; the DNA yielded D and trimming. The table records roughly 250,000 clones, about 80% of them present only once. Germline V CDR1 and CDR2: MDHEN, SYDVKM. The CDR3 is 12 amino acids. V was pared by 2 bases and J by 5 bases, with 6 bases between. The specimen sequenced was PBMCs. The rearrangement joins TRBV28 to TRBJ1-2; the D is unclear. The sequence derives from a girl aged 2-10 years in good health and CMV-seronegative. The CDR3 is CASSLMSYGYTF. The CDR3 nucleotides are TGTGCCAGCAGTTTAATGAGTTATGGCTACACCTTC.